These 26 T cell receptor beta chains were sequenced from one sample in a study of T cell responses to AZD1222 COVID-19 vaccine (dated by TCRdb to the early 2020s). Library preparation was by the immunoSEQ multiplex PCR assay. TCRdb provides this immuneACCESS table in a form limited to in-frame rearrangements. Some clones are lacking; in checked studies, under half of them reflect an unresolved V gene, and why the rest are absent is not known. The sample table contains about 84,000 clones; only one count was recorded for around 85% of them. The ten most abundant clones make up less than 11% of the sample. The meaning of the sample's time point label: about 28 days (+/-7) after the second vaccine dose. Sequenced here: peripheral blood, sampled 28 days after the second AZD1222 dose. All receptors derive from an adult who received the AZD1222 COVID-19 vaccine.

The rearrangement links TRBV29-1 to TRBJ2-5, with D hard to call. Germline CDR1 SQVTM, CDR2 ANQGSEA. The germline V and J ends were trimmed by 6 bases and 2 bases, with 13 bases remaining between them. This CDR3 region has 13 residues. In DNA form, the CDR3 reads TGCAGCGTGGATAGAGGTGGGCAAGAGACCCAGTACTTC. Translation: CSVDRGGQETQYF.

The chain employs TRBV7-6 and TRBJ1-6; the D gene is possibly TRBD1 (5 bases). Trimming took off 5 bases at V and 6 bases at J, with 11 bases between the two ends. Germline CDR1 is SGHVS and CDR2 is FNYEAQ. CDR3 length: 14 residues. In DNA form, the CDR3 reads TGTGCCAGCAGCCGGGACTTCGGTAATTCACCCCTCCACTTT. It translates to CASSRDFGNSPLHF.

This clone was counted a single time. This chain joins TRBV28 and TRBJ1-1; TRBD1 agrees at 8 bases. V was clipped by 3 bases and J by 5 bases; unmatched bases: 8. Germline CDR1 and CDR2: MDHEN and SYDVKM. CDR3 length: 15 residues. DNA of the CDR3: TGTGCCAGCAGTTTTATCCGGACAGGGAATACTGAAGCTTTCTTT. This translates into CASSFIRTGNTEAFF.

CDR3 nucleotides: TGTGCCAGCAGTTTGCTGCGCTCGGGACAGGGAATAGGCAATCAGCCCCAGCATTTT. As protein: CASSLLRSGQGIGNQPQHF. The chain links TRBV28 to TRBJ1-5; TRBD1 matches 9 bases. Germline CDR1 is MDHEN and CDR2 is SYDVKM. This CDR3 is 19 amino acids long. Trimming removed 3 bases from V and 2 bases from J; junction bases left unmatched: 14.

This chain links TRBV19 with TRBJ1-2; D gene unclear. The CDR3 is made up of 11 amino acids. CDR1 and CDR2 (germline): LNHDA, SQIVND (reference sequence). The ends were cut back, 3 bases at V and 7 bases at J, with 6 bases in the middle. CDR3 sequence: CASSIGPGYTF. CDR3 nucleotides: TGTGCCAGTAGTATCGGACCTGGCTACACCTTC. The full variable domain, in which reference TRBV19 and TRBJ1-2 provide the parts outside the CDR3, is DGGITQSPKYLFRKEGQNVTLSCEQNLNHDAMYWYRQDPGQGLRLIYYSQIVNDFQKGDIAEGYSVSREKKESFPLTVTSAQKNPTAFYLCASSIGPGYTFGSGTRLTVV.

The V and J genes are TRBV28 and TRBJ2-6; D gene unclear. From germline, CDR1 is MDHEN and CDR2 SYDVKM. The V end was cut by 3 bases, the J end by 0 bases, with 12 bases between. This CDR3 contains 17 residues. CDR3 residues: CASSFLLSFSGANVLTF. DNA for the CDR3: TGTGCCAGCAGTTTTTTGCTGAGCTTCTCTGGGGCCAACGTCCTGACTTTC.

This clone was counted a few times. The rearrangement links TRBV5-1 to TRBJ2-5; 12 bases match TRBD2. Unmatched junction bases numbered 9, after V lost 4 bases and J lost 5 bases. The CDR3 length is 16 residues. Germline V gene lookup returns CDR1 SGHRS and CDR2 YFSETQ. The DNA for the CDR3 is TGCGCCAGCAGCCCGGAGCTAGCGGGGGGGCGCGAGACCCAGTACTTC. This gives the protein CASSPELAGGRETQYF.

This clone appeared a single time. The chain joins TRBV5-4 to TRBJ1-1, with 9 bases that match TRBD1. The germline V gene has CDR1 SGHNT and CDR2 YYREEE (reference sequence). J gave up 0 bases and V 2 bases, and 8 bases lay outside the gene matches. This CDR3 comprises 17 residues. CDR3 nucleotide sequence: TGTGCCAGCAGCTTCGGCACAGGGGGCTGGATGAACACTGAAGCTTTCTTT. Protein product: CASSFGTGGWMNTEAFF.

The J gene is TRBJ2-7, the V gene TRBV29-1; TRBD1 agrees at 9 bases. Trimming took 6 bases from V and 4 from J; bases not matched to a gene: 13. Germline V gene data show CDR1 as SQVTM and CDR2 as ANQGSEA. The CDR3 has 15 amino acids. This chain's CDR3 is CSVAILGTGTYEQYF. Here the CDR3 DNA reads TGCAGCGTGGCGATTTTGGGGACAGGGACTTACGAGCAGTACTTC.

The chain's CDR3 is CASSPGQGTDTQYF. Written as DNA, the CDR3 is TGTGCCAGCAGTCCTGGACAGGGCACAGATACGCAGTATTTT. The genes are TRBV6-5 and TRBJ2-3; TRBD1 aligns across 7 bases. The ends lost 5 bases at V and 1 base at J; junction bases unmatched: 3. Germline V gene data show CDR1 as MNHEY and CDR2 as SVGAGI. The CDR3 consists of 14 residues.

The chain uses TRBV28 and TRBJ1-5, with D hard to call. CDR3 size: 16 residues. V was pared by 7 bases and J by 6 bases, with 22 bases between. CDR1 is MDHEN and CDR2 is SYDVKM in the germline V gene. DNA for the CDR3: TGTGCCAGCACCATCAATTTTTTTGGTGGATCTCAGCCCCAGCATTTT. It codes for CASTINFFGGSQPQHF.

The chain combines TRBV19 with TRBJ1-1, with D unresolved. V lost 7 bases and J 4 bases, leaving 13 bases between the germline ends. The CDR3 consists of 13 residues. In germline, CDR1 is LNHDA, CDR2 SQIVND (reference sequence). CDR3: CASISGLGTEAFF. The CDR3 nucleotides read TGTGCCAGTATATCGGGGTTGGGCACTGAAGCTTTCTTT.

The chain couples TRBV10-3 to TRBJ2-1, with D possibly being TRBD1 (6 bases). The germline CDR1 and CDR2 sequences are ENHRY and SYGVKD. There are 16 residues in the CDR3. Trimming cost V 6 bases and J 0 bases, with 15 bases left between them. The chain's CDR3 is CAIRDTGNASYNEQFF. CDR3 in DNA: TGTGCCATCAGGGATACAGGGAACGCCTCCTACAATGAGCAGTTCTTC.

The chain links TRBV10-3 to TRBJ1-5; no firm D call. This CDR3 has 15 residues. Trimming stripped 3 bases from V and 0 bases from J, with 9 bases between. The V gene's germline CDR1 is ENHRY and CDR2 SYGVKD. CDR3 sequence: CAISEGQNSNQPQHF. The CDR3 region has the DNA TGTGCCATCAGTGAAGGGCAGAATAGCAATCAGCCCCAGCATTTT.

The J gene is TRBJ2-7, the V gene TRBV7-9, with D tentatively TRBD1 (5 bases). This CDR3 has 19 amino acids. Trimming took off 1 base at V and 1 base at J, with 23 bases between the two ends. In germline, CDR1 is SEHNR, CDR2 FQNEAQ (reference sequence). For the CDR3, the DNA is TGTGCCAGCAGCTTAGGTACGCAGTTTAAGTGGCAGGGATCCTACGAGCAGTACTTC. Protein product: CASSLGTQFKWQGSYEQYF.

This chain connects TRBV11-2 to TRBJ2-7; tentative D call: TRBD1 (6 bases). Deletions cut 5 bases from V and 13 bases from J, with 15 bases between. The CDR3 loop spans 11 amino acids. Germline CDR1 is SGHAT and CDR2 is FQNNGV. CDR3 amino acids: CASSKARGHYF. Written as DNA, the CDR3 is TGTGCCAGCAGCAAGGCCAGGGGTCATTACTTC.

The chain carries TRBV7-8 and TRBJ1-1; 9 bases are shared with TRBD1. The CDR3 length is 14 residues. V shed 6 bases and J 3 bases; nucleotides not matched to a gene: 5. Germline CDR1 SGHVS, CDR2 FQNEAQ. Here the CDR3 DNA reads TGTGCCAGCAGTGCCGGGACAGGGTACACTGAAGCTTTCTTT. Residues: CASSAGTGYTEAFF. The whole variable domain, filled in from reference TRBV7-8 and TRBJ1-1, reads GAGVSQSPRYKVAKRGQDVALRCDPISGHVSLFWYQQALGQGPEFLTYFQNEAQLDKSGLPSDRFFAERPEGSVSTLKIQRTQQEDSAVYLCASSAGTGYTEAFFGQGTRLTVV.

About this clone: A read error is possible here, since a much larger clone lies one base away. The chain combines TRBV21-1 with TRBJ2-2; the table calls TRBD2, which could not be checked here. TRBV21-1 is noted as a pseudogene. The CDR3 spans 20 residues. CDR3 sequence (DNA): TGTGCCAGCAGCAAGTCCACGACCGGGACTCAATCCATGCACATCGGGGAGCTGTTTTTT. This translates into CASSKSTTGTQSMHIGELFF.

The J gene is TRBJ2-3, the V gene TRBV7-9; 15 bases align to TRBD2. The germline CDR1 and CDR2 sequences are SEHNR and FQNEAQ (reference sequence). Trimming cost V 4 bases and J 6 bases; bases outside gene matches: 11. The CDR3 runs to 18 residues. The CDR3 sequence is CASSSTRTSGGADDTQYF. CDR3 bases: TGTGCCAGCAGCTCTACCAGGACTAGCGGGGGGGCAGACGATACGCAGTATTTT.

V gene TRBV6-5 combines with J gene TRBJ2-7; D may be TRBD1 (6 bases). The CDR3 has 14 residues. V lost 2 bases and J 3 bases, leaving 11 bases between the germline ends. Germline CDR1 MNHEY, CDR2 SVGAGI. The CDR3: CASSYGTLNYEQYF. The CDR3 nucleotides read TGTGCCAGCAGTTACGGGACATTAAACTACGAGCAGTACTTC.

The chain has TRBV11-2 and TRBJ2-2, with D possibly being TRBD1 (6 bases). Germline CDR1 reads SGHAT; CDR2 reads FQNNGV. This CDR3 has 14 amino acids. Trimming removed 5 bases at V and 6 bases at J, with 13 bases between. DNA for the CDR3: TGTGCCAGCAGCGCCACAGGGACCGCCGGGGAGCTGTTTTTT. This translates into CASSATGTAGELFF.

The J gene is TRBJ1-6, the V gene TRBV9, with D possibly matching TRBD1 (6 bases). CDR1 and CDR2 from the germline V gene are SGDLS and YYNGEE. The CDR3 sequence is 15 residues long. The V and J ends lost 0 bases and 7 bases respectively, with 11 bases between them. In DNA form, the CDR3 reads TGTGCCAGCAGCGTAGAAGGACAGACAAATTCACCCCTCCACTTT. Translated: CASSVEGQTNSPLHF.

This clone was seen only once. The J gene is TRBJ1-1, the V gene TRBV4-1; D not resolved. CDR3 size: 16 residues. Germline-derived CDR1 and CDR2 are MGHRA and YSYEKL. The ends were cut back, 0 bases at V and 3 bases at J, with 14 bases in the middle. The CDR3 reads CASSQENDPWDTEAFF. As DNA, the CDR3 is TGCGCCAGCAGCCAAGAAAACGACCCATGGGACACTGAAGCTTTCTTT.

The V and J genes are TRBV5-1 and TRBJ1-1; D is perhaps TRBD1 (5 bases). Germline values: CDR1 SGHRS, CDR2 YFSETQ. V was clipped by 0 bases and J by 1 base, with 13 bases between them. The CDR3 extends over 16 amino acids. This CDR3 is CASSLELGRRNTEAFF. The CDR3 coding sequence is TGCGCCAGCAGCTTGGAGTTGGGACGCCGGAACACTGAAGCTTTCTTT.

The V call is TRBV19, the J call TRBJ1-5; weak D call: TRBD1 (6 bases). CDR3 length: 14 residues. Between the trimmed V and J ends, which lost 2 bases and 6 bases, there was a span of 11 bases. Germline-derived CDR1 and CDR2 are LNHDA and SQIVND (reference sequence). The CDR3 coding sequence is TGTGCCAGTAGTATATGGGGGCTCGGTCAGCCCCAGCATTTT. Protein: CASSIWGLGQPQHF.

The chain employs TRBV4-1 and TRBJ2-3, with 10 bases that match TRBD1. The CDR3 spans 17 residues. Germline lookup yields CDR1 MGHRA and CDR2 YSYEKL. Germline trimming cut 3 bases from V and 3 bases from J; bases unmatched to any gene: 9. The CDR3 is CASSQLRQGAKTDTQYF. CDR3 nucleotides: TGCGCCAGCAGCCAGTTGCGACAGGGGGCAAAAACAGATACGCAGTATTTT.